A selection of T cell receptor beta chains follows, all from one sample in a study of cytomegalovirus exposure and HLA in healthy donors. Libraries were prepared by immunoSEQ multiplex PCR; TCRdb keeps only in-frame clonotypes and omits some of them. The sample includes about 93,000 clones, just under 80% of them seen just once. The sequencing sample was made of PBMCs. The receptors here all came from a man aged 30-40 years in good health and CMV-seronegative. Each CDR3 is given with its conserved first and last residue. The D gene is left open where the match is weak. Rows may omit the clone size; those that give it use once, few, many or a size class.

j_gene,abundance,d_gene,v_gene,CDR3nt,CDR3aa
TRBJ1-1,NA,TRBD1,TRBV28,TGTGCCAGCAGTTTAGTGGGCCGGGACAGGGGGGCTTTCTTT,CASSLVGRDRGAFF
TRBJ1-4,NA,NA,TRBV6-1,TGTGCCAGCAGTGCCCGGGCAGGGCGAGAAAAACTGTTTTTT,CASSARAGREKLFF
TRBJ2-2,NA,TRBD1,TRBV11-3,TGTGCCAGCAGCGAAGTTACCCGGGACAGGGGAGCCGGGGAGCTGTTTTTT,CASSEVTRDRGAGELFF
TRBJ1-2,NA,NA,TRBV6-4,TGTGCCAGCAGTCAACAGGGACCGGACTATGGCTACACCTTC,CASSQQGPDYGYTF
TRBJ1-5,NA,NA,TRBV4-1,TGCGCCAGCAGCGGAATCCCACAGGGAAGGAGCAATCAGCCCCAGCATTTT,CASSGIPQGRSNQPQHF
TRBJ2-3,NA,NA,TRBV2,TGTGCCAGCAGTGAAGCGGGGTGGGGGGGCCCCACAGATACGCAGTATTTT,CASSEAGWGGPTDTQYF
TRBJ2-7,NA,NA,TRBV7-9,TGTGCCAGCAGCCTCACAGGACCCCCGCACTTC,CASSLTGPPHF
TRBJ1-1,NA,NA,TRBV4-3,TGCGCCAGCAGCCAAGACCCCCCCGTTGTGGGAGTAACCTCACATGAAGCTTTCTTT,CASSQDPPVVGVTSHEAFF
TRBJ1-1,NA,NA,TRBV7-9,TGTGCCAGCGGCCGGGACACCTTAAACCTGAACACTGAAGCTTTCTTT,CASGRDTLNLNTEAFF
TRBJ1-1,NA,NA,TRBV7-9,TGTGCCAGCAGCTTGGCACATCCCAACACTGAAGCTTTCTTT,CASSLAHPNTEAFF
TRBJ2-3,NA,NA,TRBV14,TGTGCCAGCAGCCAAGATCTCTTCGGTACAGATACGCAGTATTTT,CASSQDLFGTDTQYF
TRBJ1-2,NA,TRBD1,TRBV4-1,TGCGCCAGCAGCCTCCCGGACAGGCCTACTAACTATGGCTACACCTTC,CASSLPDRPTNYGYTF
TRBJ1-6,once,NA,TRBV7-9,TGTGCCAGCAGCGCTGGGGCCGGATCAACACCCCTCCACTTT,CASSAGAGSTPLHF
TRBJ2-5,NA,TRBD2,TRBV7-6,TGTGCCAGCAGCTTAAGGGGAGCGGGAGTACGGGAGACCCAGTACTTC,CASSLRGAGVRETQYF
TRBJ2-7,NA,NA,TRBV4-1,TGCGCCAGCAGCCAGCCGGACAGCTGGACGGACGAGCAGTACTTC,CASSQPDSWTDEQYF
TRBJ2-5,NA,NA,TRBV5-4,TGTGCCAGCAGCTTGGGAGAGGAAACCCAGTACTTC,CASSLGEETQYF
TRBJ2-2,NA,NA,TRBV30,TGTGCCTGGGACAGATCCCGGGAGCTGTTTTTT,CAWDRSRELFF
TRBJ2-1,NA,TRBD1,TRBV13,TGTGCCAGCAGCCTCACGCTGGGACAGGGGGCTTACAATGAGCAGTTCTTC,CASSLTLGQGAYNEQFF
TRBJ2-2,NA,TRBD1,TRBV10-2,TGCGCCAGCAGGGGACAGGGCAACACCGGGGAGCTGTTTTTT,CASRGQGNTGELFF
TRBJ2-7,NA,TRBD1,TRBV6-5,TGTGCCAGCAGTTACTCCACTGGACAGGTTAACTACGAGCAGTACTTC,CASSYSTGQVNYEQYF
TRBJ1-5,NA,NA,TRBV27,TGTGCCAGCAGCCCCCGAGACAGGCTCAATCAGCCCCAGCATTTT,CASSPRDRLNQPQHF
TRBJ2-5,few,TRBD1,TRBV5-4,TGTGCCAGCAGCGTGACAGGGGGGATCCCCCAGTACTTC,CASSVTGGIPQYF
TRBJ2-3,few,TRBD1,TRBV18,TGTGCCAGCTCACTCCGGACAGGGGGCGGTAATACGCAGTATTTT,CASSLRTGGGNTQYF
TRBJ2-7,NA,NA,TRBV4-1,TGCGCCAGCGCTCCCTACGGGACTTTAAGCTCCTACGAGCAGTACTTC,CASAPYGTLSSYEQYF
TRBJ2-7,NA,TRBD2,TRBV6-5,TGTGCCAGCACCGGTTACAGCGGGGGGGCCGGCGAGCAGTACTTC,CASTGYSGGAGEQYF
TRBJ1-2,NA,NA,TRBV25-1,TGTGCCAGCACCCTAGGTCGGCAGGGCCCCAACTATGGCTACACCTTC,CASTLGRQGPNYGYTF
TRBJ1-5,few,NA,TRBV4-3,TGCGCCAGCAGCCAAGATCTTGCGGAAGGGCCCCAGCATTTT,CASSQDLAEGPQHF
TRBJ1-1,NA,NA,TRBV9,TGTGCCAGCAGCCCACGGACAGTGAACACTGAAGCTTTCTTT,CASSPRTVNTEAFF
TRBJ2-7,NA,TRBD2,TRBV19,TGTGCCAGTAGTATCTTAGGCGGGGGTAGCTCCTACGAGCAGTACTTC,CASSILGGGSSYEQYF
TRBJ1-1,NA,NA,TRBV10-2,TGCGCCAGCAGTGGTAAAACAGGGACCATGAACACTGAAGCTTTCTTT,CASSGKTGTMNTEAFF
TRBJ1-5,NA,NA,TRBV6-5,TGTGCCAGCAGTCCGGGTGGCCCTTTATGGCCCCAGCATTTT,CASSPGGPLWPQHF
TRBJ1-5,NA,NA,TRBV30,TGTGCCTGGAGCGAAGGGGTCCGGCCCCAGCATTTT,CAWSEGVRPQHF
TRBJ1-1,NA,TRBD1,TRBV9,TGTGCCAGCAGGACAGGGTTAGGTGAAGCTTTCTTT,CASRTGLGEAFF
TRBJ2-7,NA,NA,TRBV30,TGTGCCTGGAGTGTACGGCGGGAGCAGTACTTC,CAWSVRREQYF
TRBJ2-3,NA,TRBD1,TRBV6-1,TGTGCCAGCAGTGAGACAGGGGTCCTAGTCACAGATACGCAGTATTTT,CASSETGVLVTDTQYF
TRBJ2-3,NA,TRBD2,TRBV7-9,TGTGCCAGCAGTCATAGCGGGCCCACAGATACGCAGTATTTT,CASSHSGPTDTQYF
TRBJ2-5,NA,TRBD2,TRBV5-1,TGCGCCAGCAGCTTAAAGACTAGCAAAGGAGGAACCCAGTACTTC,CASSLKTSKGGTQYF
TRBJ2-7,NA,TRBD1,TRBV5-1,TGCGCCAGCAGGTCGGGACAGGGGGCCTTTTTCTCCTACGAGCAGTACTTC,CASRSGQGAFFSYEQYF
TRBJ2-3,NA,TRBD2,TRBV10-1,TGCGCCAGCAGTGAGAATCGACTAGCGGGGGGAGATACGCAGTATTTT,CASSENRLAGGDTQYF
TRBJ2-1,NA,NA,TRBV4-1,TGCGCCAGCAGCTCTGCAGACAATGAGCAGTTCTTC,CASSSADNEQFF
TRBJ2-5,NA,NA,TRBV30,TGTGCCTTGGAGGAGCAGTACTTC,CALEEQYF
TRBJ2-3,NA,NA,TRBV25-1,TGTGCCAGCAGTGATGGGTGGGGGGGCACAGATACGCAGTATTTT,CASSDGWGGTDTQYF
TRBJ2-5,NA,TRBD1,TRBV5-1,TGCGCCAGCAGCTGGGGGACAGGGGGCGAGGAGACCCAGTACTTC,CASSWGTGGEETQYF
TRBJ2-1,NA,TRBD2,TRBV6-4,TGTGCCAGCAGCCGACTAGCGGGTGACTACAATGAGCAGTTCTTC,CASSRLAGDYNEQFF
TRBJ1-4,NA,NA,TRBV5-1,TGCGCCAGCAGCCTCCAAGGCGGGGCAAGTGAAAAACTGTTTTTT,CASSLQGGASEKLFF
TRBJ2-1,NA,TRBD2,TRBV5-4,TGTGCCAGCAGCGGGACTACTAACAATGAGCAGTTCTTC,CASSGTTNNEQFF
TRBJ2-5,NA,NA,TRBV19,TGTGCCAGTAGTAAGGGGGAGACCCAGTACTTC,CASSKGETQYF
TRBJ1-5,NA,NA,TRBV29-1,TGCAGCGTTGTGGGGGGGGCCAATCAGCCCCAGCATTTT,CSVVGGANQPQHF
TRBJ1-2,NA,NA,TRBV11-2,TGTGCCAGCAGGGCAGTGGCTAACTATGGCTACACCTTC,CASRAVANYGYTF
TRBJ2-7,once,NA,TRBV14,TGTGCCAGCAGCCAAGACCATTTGGTCAGCTACGAGCAGTACTTC,CASSQDHLVSYEQYF
TRBJ1-2,NA,NA,TRBV7-9,TGTGCCAGCAGCTTAGAGCGCGACTATGGCTACACCTTC,CASSLERDYGYTF
TRBJ2-2,few,TRBD1,TRBV10-3,TGTGCCATCAGGCGGACAGGGGAGGTCGGCGGGGAGCTGTTTTTT,CAIRRTGEVGGELFF
TRBJ1-1,few,NA,TRBV19,TGTGCCAGTACGAGGGCCACTGAAGCTTTCTTT,CASTRATEAFF
TRBJ2-1,once,TRBD2,TRBV5-1,TGCGCCAGCAGCTTGGCCAGGGATAGCGGGGCCTCCTACAATGGGCAGTTCTTC,CASSLARDSGASYNGQFF
TRBJ2-2,NA,TRBD1,TRBV6-1,TGTGCCAGCAGTGCGGACAGGGCCGGCACCGGGGAGCTGTTTTTT,CASSADRAGTGELFF
TRBJ2-5,NA,TRBD2,TRBV4-3,TGCGCCAGCAGCCAGGGACTAGCGGGGGGGCACGTAGAGACCCAGTACTTC,CASSQGLAGGHVETQYF
TRBJ2-7,NA,TRBD1,TRBV30,TGTGCCTGGAGGTACAGGGGTAGCAACGAGCAGTACTTC,CAWRYRGSNEQYF